This TCR beta chain derives from a study of blood T cells in healthy people across ages. General study points: Unsorted PBMC material precluded a definitive naive versus antigen-experienced comparison. Per-million-T-cell TCR beta diversity fell roughly linearly with age. As naive T cell percentage varied, TCR beta diversity correlated strongly with it.

As regards this clonotype: Its specificity is unknown.

The authors ran a second PCR of 7 to 11 cycles using a sample-barcoded 5' primer and a J-beta primer mix. Every molecule of cDNA carried a tag from a template-switch adaptor with 12 random nucleotides. TCRdb analysed the 5' RACE reads with MiXCR anew, one entry per CDR3 protein. Among around 790,000 distinct CDR3 sequences listed, roughly 44% were seen once. Germline loops: CDR1 MGHRA, CDR2 YSYEKL. The CDR3 extends over 15 amino acids. V gave up 4 bases and J gave up 3 bases; unmatched junction bases: 7. This TCR was sampled from a man aged 55 to 70 in good health. The chain links TRBV4-1 to TRBJ2-5; 8 nucleotides match TRBD2. Sequenced: blood. As DNA, the CDR3 is TGCGCCAGCAGCCTCCTCGGTAGCGGGGAAGAGACCCAGTACTTC. Its translation is CASSLLGSGEETQYF.